The 22 T cell receptor beta chains listed next were all sequenced from one sample in a study of shared clonotypes between healthy human individuals. TCRdb keeps only in-frame clones here, not all; method: immunoSEQ multiplex PCR. Altogether about 1.9 million clones are present, about 93% being singletons, with the ten largest covering around 1.7%. Naive CD8 cells comprised CD45RO-negative, CCR7-positively selected cells, excluding terminally differentiated effector memory CD45RA+ cells. Sequencing was carried out using naive CD8+ T cells from PBMCs. All receptors derive from a man aged 18 to 35 in good health. Some clones in this sample may be carry-over from other donors' samples.

The J gene is TRBJ2-3, the V gene TRBV6-1; D is possibly TRBD2 (6 bases). The germline V gene encodes CDR1 MNHNS and CDR2 SASEGT. The CDR3 consists of 14 residues. Trimming shortened V by 7 bases and J by 1 base, and 12 bases separated the two germline ends. This CDR3 is CASNSREGTDTQYF. CDR3 nucleotide sequence: TGTGCCAGCAACTCCAGGGAGGGCACAGATACGCAGTATTTT.

The V and J genes are TRBV5-6 and TRBJ2-3; D unresolved. The CDR3 loop spans 15 amino acids. V lost 3 bases, J lost 2 bases, and 13 bases lay in between. Germline loops: CDR1 SGHDT, CDR2 YYEEEE. The CDR3 DNA reads as TGTGCCAGCAGCTCCATCATGCCCTACACAGATACGCAGTATTTT. Encoded protein: CASSSIMPYTDTQYF.

The rearrangement links TRBV6-5 to TRBJ1-1; D is ambiguous. V lost 0 bases to trimming and J lost 2 bases, with 13 bases between them. This CDR3 has 16 residues. CDR1 and CDR2 (germline): MNHEY, SVGAGI. This CDR3 reads CASSYSTALPNTEAFF. DNA of the CDR3: TGTGCCAGCAGTTACTCGACCGCTCTTCCCAACACTGAAGCTTTCTTT.

The chain combines TRBV28 with TRBJ1-3; unclear D gene. Trimming cost V 3 bases and J 2 bases, with 8 bases left between them. This CDR3 is 14 amino acids long. Germline V lookup: CDR1 MDHEN, CDR2 SYDVKM. This CDR3 is CASSLDATGNTIYF. CDR3 nucleotide sequence: TGTGCCAGCAGTTTGGATGCCACTGGAAACACCATATATTTT.

The chain links TRBV13 to TRBJ2-1, with 7 bases aligning to TRBD1. V was clipped by 4 bases and J by 9 bases; unmatched bases: 12. Looked up from germline, CDR1 is PRHDT and CDR2 is FYEKMQ (reference sequence). The CDR3 has 15 residues. CDR3 DNA sequence: TGTGCCAGCAGCTCCAAACGGACAGGAGGACCTGAGCAGTTCTTC. Protein sequence: CASSSKRTGGPEQFF.

This clone showed up just a few times. The chain recombines TRBV6-5 with TRBJ1-5, with a tentative D call TRBD1 (5 bases). The CDR3 sequence is 14 residues long. The V and J ends lost 0 bases and 6 bases respectively, with 9 bases between them. Per germline, CDR1 MNHEY and CDR2 SVGAGI. The CDR3 region has the DNA TGTGCCAGCAGTTACTCCCAGAGGGGTCAGCCCCAGCATTTT. Translated: CASSYSQRGQPQHF.

The rearrangement joins TRBV28 to TRBJ2-5, with 8 bases that match TRBD1. The junction had 8 bases not matched to a gene; V was cut back by 0 bases and J by 5 bases. This CDR3 comprises 16 residues. Per the germline V gene, CDR1 is MDHEN and CDR2 is SYDVKM. This CDR3 is CASSLWPGQGGETQYF. CDR3 nucleotide sequence: TGTGCCAGCAGTTTATGGCCAGGACAGGGCGGGGAGACCCAGTACTTC.

This rearrangement joins TRBV28 to TRBJ1-2; D not resolved. Germline lookup yields CDR1 MDHEN and CDR2 SYDVKM. V was cut by 5 bases and J by 5 bases, with 18 bases left in between. This CDR3 has 15 residues. The CDR3 DNA reads as TGTGCCAGCAGTCCCACCGAGGCAGTCGCTTATGGCTACACCTTC. Residues: CASSPTEAVAYGYTF.

The gene calls are TRBV6-1 and TRBJ1-2; 9 bases agree with TRBD1. The CDR3 contains 15 residues. Germline loops: CDR1 MNHNS, CDR2 SASEGT. The ends lost 7 bases at V and 8 bases at J; junction bases unmatched: 14. The CDR3 loop reads CASTLLPQGAFGYTF. The CDR3 nucleotides read TGTGCCAGCACACTACTCCCACAGGGGGCGTTCGGCTACACCTTC.

The rearrangement joins TRBV7-3 to TRBJ2-3; D unresolved. The CDR3 spans 17 residues. V shed 2 bases and J shed 0 bases, with 15 bases lying between them. In germline, CDR1 is SGHTA, CDR2 FQGTGA. The CDR3 sequence is CASSLDYRSWSTDTQYF. The CDR3 nucleotides read TGTGCCAGCAGCTTAGATTACCGCTCCTGGAGCACAGATACGCAGTATTTT.

The rearrangement joins TRBV10-3 to TRBJ1-1, with D perhaps matching TRBD1 (5 bases). Germline CDR1 is ENHRY and CDR2 is SYGVKD. V gave up 11 bases and J gave up 1 base, with 11 bases separating them. The CDR3 is 12 residues long. CDR3 amino acids: CAARGSNTEAFF. CDR3 in DNA: TGTGCCGCCCGGGGCTCGAACACTGAAGCTTTCTTT.

This chain connects TRBV7-8 to TRBJ2-5; no reliable D call. The CDR3 sequence is 21 residues long. Trimming took 1 base from V and 1 from J, leaving 28 bases between them. Looked up from germline, CDR1 is SGHVS and CDR2 is FQNEAQ. CDR3 amino acids: CASSLVFSGFMLRHIQETQYF. CDR3 coding DNA: TGTGCCAGCAGCTTAGTGTTTAGTGGTTTTATGTTGAGACACATCCAAGAGACCCAGTACTTC.

The chain uses TRBV6-1 and TRBJ2-3; D is unclear. The CDR3 has 14 residues. CDR1 and CDR2 (germline): MNHNS, SASEGT. V dropped 2 bases and J dropped 4 bases, with 10 bases sitting between them. CDR3: CASSELGLADTQYF. The CDR3 coding sequence is TGTGCCAGCAGTGAACTCGGCTTGGCAGATACGCAGTATTTT.

CDR3 in DNA: TGCGCCAGCAGCCAAGGCGCTAGCGGGAGGGCAGATACGCAGTATTTT. Encoded protein: CASSQGASGRADTQYF. J is TRBJ2-3 and V is TRBV4-1; 12 nucleotides line up with TRBD2. The J segment lost 4 bases and the V segment lost 1 base, leaving 3 bases of the junction unmatched. In germline, CDR1 is MGHRA, CDR2 YSYEKL. The CDR3 runs 16 residues.

The rearrangement joins TRBV15 to TRBJ2-5; no reliable D call. Germline values: CDR1 LNHNV, CDR2 YYDKDF (reference sequence). The CDR3 length is 14 residues. The V gene lost 3 bases and the J gene lost 2 bases, with 10 bases spanning the gap. CDR3: CATSRDLTQETQYF. DNA for the CDR3: TGTGCCACCAGCAGGGACCTGACTCAAGAGACCCAGTACTTC. The entire variable domain, with the rest obtained from reference TRBV15 and TRBJ2-5, is as follows: DAMVIQNPRYQVTQFGKPVTLSCSQTLNHNVMYWYQQKSSQAPKLLFHYYDKDFNNEADTPDNFQSRRPNTSFCFLDIRSPGLGDTAMYLCATSRDLTQETQYFGPGTRLLVL.

The chain employs TRBV29-1 and TRBJ1-2; D is perhaps TRBD1 (6 bases). CDR1 SQVTM and CDR2 ANQGSEA come from the germline V gene. This CDR3 has 11 residues. Trimming stripped 6 bases from V and 6 bases from J, with 11 bases between. The CDR3, as DNA: TGCAGCGTAGAACAGGGAGATGGCTACACCTTC. It specifies CSVEQGDGYTF.

This clone is a singleton in its sample. The rearrangement joins TRBV5-1 to TRBJ1-4; possible D gene TRBD1, 6 bases. The CDR3 has 16 amino acids. Germline assignment: CDR1 SGHRS and CDR2 YFSETQ. Trimming cost V 0 bases and J 6 bases, with 15 bases left between them. CDR3 DNA: TGCGCCAGCAGCTTGGAGTCCGGGACATCGGATGAAAAACTGTTTTTT. This codes for CASSLESGTSDEKLFF.

Remarks on this clone: Other DNA sequences within the sample encode an identical CDR3. This chain connects TRBV27 to TRBJ2-1; possibly TRBD1 for D (6 bases). V dropped 0 bases and J dropped 8 bases, with 8 bases sitting between them. The CDR3 has 13 amino acids. In germline, CDR1 is MNHEY, CDR2 SMNVEV (reference sequence). CDR3 in DNA: TGTGCCAGCAGTTTATCCAGGGGCGATGAGCAGTTCTTC. Amino acids: CASSLSRGDEQFF.

The V and J genes are TRBV2 and TRBJ1-3; D remains ambiguous. With 6 bases removed from V and 0 bases from J, the gap between germline ends came to 12 bases. CDR1 and CDR2 (germline): SNHLY, FYNNEI. CDR3 length equals 15 residues. DNA for the CDR3: TGTGCCAGCAGAGCCGGGATTCTCTCTGGAAACACCATATATTTT. Its protein is CASRAGILSGNTIYF.

V is TRBV13 and J is TRBJ2-5, with D perhaps TRBD1 (5 bases). There are 13 residues in the CDR3. The V gene's germline CDR1 is PRHDT and CDR2 FYEKMQ (reference sequence). Trimming stripped 6 bases from V and 4 bases from J, with 12 bases between. In nucleotides, the CDR3 is TGTGCCAGCAGTTTACATCAGGGAGAGACCCAGTACTTC. It is translated as CASSLHQGETQYF.

The DNA for the CDR3 is TGTGCCAGCAGCACTTCAGGGATTGACACCATATATTTT. Amino acid sequence: CASSTSGIDTIYF. The chain uses TRBV28 and TRBJ1-3; D possibly corresponds to TRBD1 (5 bases). Trimming left V 6 bases short and J 8 bases short, with 14 bases between. CDR3 length: 13 amino acids. CDR1 and CDR2 (germline): MDHEN, SYDVKM.

With regard to this clone: The same CDR3 arises from other DNA sequences in this sample as well. The chain links TRBV18 to TRBJ2-3, with 14 bases aligning to TRBD2. Germline V gene lookup returns CDR1 KGHSH and CDR2 LQKENI. The CDR3 sequence is 17 residues long. V lost 0 bases, J lost 4 bases, and 3 bases stayed unmatched. CDR3 sequence (DNA): TGTGCCAGCTCACCACCGGGACTAGCGGGAGTCGCAGATACGCAGTATTTT. Protein product: CASSPPGLAGVADTQYF.